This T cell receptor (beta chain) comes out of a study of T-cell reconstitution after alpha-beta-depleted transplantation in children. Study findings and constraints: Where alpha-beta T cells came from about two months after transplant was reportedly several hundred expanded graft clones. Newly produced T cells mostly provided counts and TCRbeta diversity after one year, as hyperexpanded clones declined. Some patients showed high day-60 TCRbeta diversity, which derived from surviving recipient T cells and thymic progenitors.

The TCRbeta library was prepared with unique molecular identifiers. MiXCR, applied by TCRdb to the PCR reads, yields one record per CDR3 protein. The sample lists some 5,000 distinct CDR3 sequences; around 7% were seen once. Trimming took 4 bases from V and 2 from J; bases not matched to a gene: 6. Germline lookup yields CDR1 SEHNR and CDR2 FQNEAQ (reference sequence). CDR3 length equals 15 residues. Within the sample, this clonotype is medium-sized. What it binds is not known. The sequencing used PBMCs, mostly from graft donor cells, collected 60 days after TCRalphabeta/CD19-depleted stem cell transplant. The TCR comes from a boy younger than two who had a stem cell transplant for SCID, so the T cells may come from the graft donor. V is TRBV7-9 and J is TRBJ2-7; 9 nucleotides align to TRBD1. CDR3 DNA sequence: TGTGCCAGCAGCTATCAAGGGACAGGGCCCTACGAGCAGTACTTC. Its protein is CASSYQGTGPYEQYF.